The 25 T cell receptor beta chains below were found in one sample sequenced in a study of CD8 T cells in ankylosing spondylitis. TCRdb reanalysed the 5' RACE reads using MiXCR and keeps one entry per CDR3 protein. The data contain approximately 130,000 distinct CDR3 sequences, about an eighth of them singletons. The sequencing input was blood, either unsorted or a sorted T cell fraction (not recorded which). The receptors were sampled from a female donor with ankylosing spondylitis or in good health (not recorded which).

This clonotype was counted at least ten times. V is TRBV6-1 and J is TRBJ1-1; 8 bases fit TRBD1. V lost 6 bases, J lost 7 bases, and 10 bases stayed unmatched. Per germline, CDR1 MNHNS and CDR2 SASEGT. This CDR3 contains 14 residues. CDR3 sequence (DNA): TGTGCCAGCAGCCAAAATACAGGGGGGCATGAAGCTTTCTTT. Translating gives CASSQNTGGHEAFF.

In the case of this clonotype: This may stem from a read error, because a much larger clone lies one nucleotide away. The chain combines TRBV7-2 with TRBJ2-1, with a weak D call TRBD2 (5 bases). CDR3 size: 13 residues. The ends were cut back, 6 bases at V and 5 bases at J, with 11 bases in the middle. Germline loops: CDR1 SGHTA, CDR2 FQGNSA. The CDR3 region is CASRLRGNNEQFF. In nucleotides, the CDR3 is TGTGCCAGCAGACTCCGAGGGAACAATGAGCAGTTCTTC. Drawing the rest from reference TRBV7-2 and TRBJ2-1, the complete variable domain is GAGVSQSPSNKVTEKGKDVELRCDPISGHTALYWYRQSLGQGLEFLIYFQGNSAPDKSGLPSDRFSAERTGGSVSTLTIQRTQQEDSAVYLCASRLRGNNEQFFGPGTRLTVL.

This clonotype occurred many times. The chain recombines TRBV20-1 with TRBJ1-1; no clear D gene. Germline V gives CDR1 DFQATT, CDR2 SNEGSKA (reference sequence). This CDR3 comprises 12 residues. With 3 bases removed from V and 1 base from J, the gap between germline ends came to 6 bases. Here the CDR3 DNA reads TGCAGTGCTAGCCCCAAGAACACTGAAGCTTTCTTT. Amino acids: CSASPKNTEAFF.

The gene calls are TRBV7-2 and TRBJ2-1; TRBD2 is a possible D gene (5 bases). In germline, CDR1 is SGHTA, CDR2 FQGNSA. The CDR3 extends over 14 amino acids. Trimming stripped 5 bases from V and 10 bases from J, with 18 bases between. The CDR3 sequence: CASSHDAGSGEQFF. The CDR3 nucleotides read TGTGCCAGCAGCCATGATGCAGGATCGGGGGAGCAGTTCTTC.

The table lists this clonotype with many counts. CDR3 bases: TGCGCCAGCAGCTTGTCTAGCGGGCAAGAGACCCAGTACTTC. Its translation: CASSLSSGQETQYF. The gene calls are TRBV5-1 and TRBJ2-5; 8 positions match TRBD2. CDR1 is SGHRS and CDR2 is YFSETQ in the germline V gene. V lost 1 base and J lost 2; bases outside the gene matches: 1. This CDR3 contains 14 residues.

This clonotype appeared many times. The CDR3 loop reads CASSRGTTTEYNEQFF. Here the CDR3 DNA reads TGTGCCAGCAGTCGAGGGACCACGACCGAATACAATGAGCAGTTCTTC. V gene TRBV6-1 combines with J gene TRBJ2-1; either TRBD1 or TRBD2 may supply D (5 bases each). The V gene's germline CDR1 is MNHNS and CDR2 SASEGT. V shed 5 bases and J shed 4 bases, with 18 bases lying between them. This CDR3 is built from 16 residues.

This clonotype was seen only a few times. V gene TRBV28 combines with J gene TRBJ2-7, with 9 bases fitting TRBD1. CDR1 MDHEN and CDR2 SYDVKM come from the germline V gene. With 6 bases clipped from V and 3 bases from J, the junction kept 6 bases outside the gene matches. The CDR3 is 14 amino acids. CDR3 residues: CASSLGQGYYEQYF. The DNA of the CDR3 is TGTGCCAGCAGCCTGGGACAGGGCTACTACGAGCAGTACTTC. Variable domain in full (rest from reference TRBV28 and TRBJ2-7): DVKVTQSSRYLVKRTGEKVFLECVQDMDHENMFWYRQDPGLGLRLIYFSYDVKMKEKGDIPEGYSVSREKKERFSLILESASTNQTSMYLCASSLGQGYYEQYFGPGTRLTVT.

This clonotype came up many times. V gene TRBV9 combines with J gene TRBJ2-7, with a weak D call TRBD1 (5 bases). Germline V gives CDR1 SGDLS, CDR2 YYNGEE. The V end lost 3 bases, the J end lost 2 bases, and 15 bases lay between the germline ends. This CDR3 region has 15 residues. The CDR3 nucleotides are TGTGCCAGCAGCGCAGGGATTCAAGGTACCTACGAGCAGTACTTC. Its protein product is CASSAGIQGTYEQYF.

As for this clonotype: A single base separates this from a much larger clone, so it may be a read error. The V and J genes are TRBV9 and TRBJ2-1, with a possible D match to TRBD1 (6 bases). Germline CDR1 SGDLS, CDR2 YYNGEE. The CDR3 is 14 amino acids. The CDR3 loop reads CAGSVQTGNNEQFF. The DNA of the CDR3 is TGTGCCGGCAGCGTACAGACAGGAAACAATGAGCAGTTCTTC.

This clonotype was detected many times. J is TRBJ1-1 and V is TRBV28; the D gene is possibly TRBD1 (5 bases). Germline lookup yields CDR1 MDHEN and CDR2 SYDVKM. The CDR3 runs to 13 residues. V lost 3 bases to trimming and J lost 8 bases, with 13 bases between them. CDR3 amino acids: CASSLEGPSEAFF. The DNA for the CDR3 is TGTGCCAGCAGTTTGGAGGGGCCCTCCGAAGCTTTCTTT.

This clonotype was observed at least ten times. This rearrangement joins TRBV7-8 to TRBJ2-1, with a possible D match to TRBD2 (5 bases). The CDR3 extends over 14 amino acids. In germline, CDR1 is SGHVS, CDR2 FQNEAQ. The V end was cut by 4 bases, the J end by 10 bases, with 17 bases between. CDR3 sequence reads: CASSSTELGQEQFF. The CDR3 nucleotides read TGTGCCAGCAGCTCGACCGAACTAGGCCAGGAGCAGTTCTTC.

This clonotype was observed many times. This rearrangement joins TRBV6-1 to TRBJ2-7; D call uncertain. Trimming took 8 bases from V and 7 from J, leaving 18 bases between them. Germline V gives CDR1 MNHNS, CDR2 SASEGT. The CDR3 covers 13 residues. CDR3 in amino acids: CASSEVDRREQYF. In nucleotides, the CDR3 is TGTGCCAGCTCCGAGGTGGACCGTCGGGAGCAGTACTTC.

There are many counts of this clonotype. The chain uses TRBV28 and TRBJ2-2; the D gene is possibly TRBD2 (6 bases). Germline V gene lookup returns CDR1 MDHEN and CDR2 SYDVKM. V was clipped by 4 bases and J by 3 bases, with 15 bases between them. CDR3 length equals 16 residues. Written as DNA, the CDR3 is TGTGCCAGCAGTTCGCCCGGGACTGACTACACCGGGGAGCTGTTTTTT. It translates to CASSSPGTDYTGELFF.

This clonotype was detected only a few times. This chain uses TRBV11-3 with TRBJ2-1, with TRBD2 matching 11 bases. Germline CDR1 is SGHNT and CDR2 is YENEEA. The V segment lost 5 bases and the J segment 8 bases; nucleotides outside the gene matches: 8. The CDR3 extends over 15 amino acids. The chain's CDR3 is CASSLMTSGKYEQFF. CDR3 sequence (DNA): TGTGCCAGCAGCCTCATGACTAGCGGGAAATATGAGCAGTTCTTC. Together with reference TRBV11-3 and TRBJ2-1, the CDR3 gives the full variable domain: EAGVVQSPRYKIIEKKQPVAFWCNPISGHNTLYWYLQNLGQGPELLIRYENEEAVDDSQLPKDRFSAERLKGVDSTLKIQPAELGDSAVYLCASSLMTSGKYEQFFGPGTRLTVL.

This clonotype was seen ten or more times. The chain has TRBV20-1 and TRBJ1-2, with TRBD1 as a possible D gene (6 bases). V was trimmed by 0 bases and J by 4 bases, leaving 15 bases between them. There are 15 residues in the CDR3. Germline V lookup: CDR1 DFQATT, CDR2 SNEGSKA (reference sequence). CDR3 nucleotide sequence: TGCAGTGCTAGAGACGGAAGGGGGACTGTCTATGGCTACACCTTC. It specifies CSARDGRGTVYGYTF.

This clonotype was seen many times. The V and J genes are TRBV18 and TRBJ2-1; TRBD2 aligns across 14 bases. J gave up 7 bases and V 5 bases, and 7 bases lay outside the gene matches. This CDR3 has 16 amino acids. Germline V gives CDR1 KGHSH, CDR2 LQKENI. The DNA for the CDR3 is TGTGCCAGCTCATCGACCGGGACTAGCGGGAGAAATGAGCAGTTCTTC. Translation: CASSSTGTSGRNEQFF. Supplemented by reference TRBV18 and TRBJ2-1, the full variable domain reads NAGVMQNPRHLVRRRGQEARLRCSPMKGHSHVYWYRQLPEEGLKFMVYLQKENIIDESGMPKERFSAEFPKEGPSILRIQQVVRGDSAAYFCASSSTGTSGRNEQFFGPGTRLTVL.

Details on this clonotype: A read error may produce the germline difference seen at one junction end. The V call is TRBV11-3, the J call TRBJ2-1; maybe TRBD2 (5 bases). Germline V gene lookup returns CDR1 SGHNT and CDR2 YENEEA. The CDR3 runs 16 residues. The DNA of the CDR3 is TGTGTCAGCAGCTTGTTCTCCGAGGGATGGAACAATGAGCAGTTCTTC. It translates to CVSSLFSEGWNNEQFF.

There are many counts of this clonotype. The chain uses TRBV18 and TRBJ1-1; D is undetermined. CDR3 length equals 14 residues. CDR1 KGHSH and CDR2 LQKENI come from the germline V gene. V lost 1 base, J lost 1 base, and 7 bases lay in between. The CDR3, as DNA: TGTGCCAGCTCACCACGGTCGGGGAACACTGAAGCTTTCTTT. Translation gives CASSPRSGNTEAFF.

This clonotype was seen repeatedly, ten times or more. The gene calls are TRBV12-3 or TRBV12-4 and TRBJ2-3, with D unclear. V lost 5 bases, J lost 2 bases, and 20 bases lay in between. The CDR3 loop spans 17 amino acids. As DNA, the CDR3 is TGTGCCAGCAGTCTTCTCCCGGCACAGATAATCACAGATACGCAGTATTTT. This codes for CASSLLPAQIITDTQYF.

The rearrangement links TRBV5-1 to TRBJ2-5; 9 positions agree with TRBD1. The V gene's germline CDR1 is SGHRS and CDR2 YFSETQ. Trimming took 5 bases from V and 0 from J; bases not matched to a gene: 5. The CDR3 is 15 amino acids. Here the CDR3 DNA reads TGCGCCAGCAGATACGGGACAGGGAACCAAGAGACCCAGTACTTC. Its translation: CASRYGTGNQETQYF.

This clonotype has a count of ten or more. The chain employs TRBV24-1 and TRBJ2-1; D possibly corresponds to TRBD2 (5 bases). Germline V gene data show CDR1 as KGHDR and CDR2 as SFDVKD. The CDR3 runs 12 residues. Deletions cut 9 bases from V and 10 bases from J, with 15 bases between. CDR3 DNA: TGTGCCACCCAAATCGTTCCGGGAGAGCAGTTCTTC. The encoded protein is CATQIVPGEQFF.

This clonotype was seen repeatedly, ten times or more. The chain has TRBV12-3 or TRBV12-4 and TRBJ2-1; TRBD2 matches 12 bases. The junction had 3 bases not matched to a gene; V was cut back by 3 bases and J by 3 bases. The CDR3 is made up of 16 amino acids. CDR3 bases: TGTGCCAGCAGTTTGACTAGCGGGGGAGTCTACAATGAGCAGTTCTTC. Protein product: CASSLTSGGVYNEQFF.

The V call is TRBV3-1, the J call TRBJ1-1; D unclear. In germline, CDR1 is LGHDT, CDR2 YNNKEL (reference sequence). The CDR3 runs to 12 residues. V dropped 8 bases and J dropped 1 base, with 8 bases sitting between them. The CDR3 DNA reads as TGTGCCAGCGGACCGCAGAACACTGAAGCTTTCTTT. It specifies CASGPQNTEAFF.

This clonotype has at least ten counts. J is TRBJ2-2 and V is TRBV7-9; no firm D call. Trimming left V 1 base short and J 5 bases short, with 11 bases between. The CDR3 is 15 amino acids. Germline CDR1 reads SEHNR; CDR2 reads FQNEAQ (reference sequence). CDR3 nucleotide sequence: TGTGCCAGCAGCTTAGTACGTACAAGGACCGGGGAGCTGTTTTTT. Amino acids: CASSLVRTRTGELFF.

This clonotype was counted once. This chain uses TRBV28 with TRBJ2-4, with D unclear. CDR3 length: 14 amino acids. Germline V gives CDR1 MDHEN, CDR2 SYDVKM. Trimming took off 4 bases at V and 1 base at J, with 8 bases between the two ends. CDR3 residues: CASSSPGAKNIQYF. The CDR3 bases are TGTGCCAGCAGTTCCCCCGGGGCCAAAAACATTCAGTACTTC. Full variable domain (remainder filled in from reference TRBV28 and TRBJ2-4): DVKVTQSSRYLVKRTGEKVFLECVQDMDHENMFWYRQDPGLGLRLIYFSYDVKMKEKGDIPEGYSVSREKKERFSLILESASTNQTSMYLCASSSPGAKNIQYFGAGTRLSVL.